These T cell receptor beta chains were read from a single sample in a study of blood T cell repertoires in COVID-19. The table came from immunoSEQ multiplex PCR; TCRdb's copy has only in-frame clones and leaves some out. The table has around 180,000 clones, over 75% seen once. The sample consisted of peripheral blood. The receptors were gathered from a man in his forties with active or convalescent COVID-19. The CDR3 runs from the conserved cysteine through the conserved F or W. The D gene is left open where the match is weak. The size entry is marked missing in some rows and otherwise reads once, few, many or a size class.

abundance: -
v_gene: TRBV7-9
j_gene: TRBJ2-5
d_gene: -
CDR3nt: TGTGCCAGCAGCGCGGGACTCCAAGAGACCCAGTACTTC
CDR3aa: CASSAGLQETQYF

abundance: -
v_gene: TRBV30
j_gene: TRBJ1-2
d_gene: -
CDR3nt: TGTGCCTGGAGTGTACACCGGGGGGCCGGGGGCTACACCTTC
CDR3aa: CAWSVHRGAGGYTF

abundance: -
v_gene: TRBV14
j_gene: TRBJ2-7
d_gene: TRBD1
CDR3nt: TGTGCCAGCAGCCAAGGGCCAGGGGGCTACGAGCAGTACTTC
CDR3aa: CASSQGPGGYEQYF

abundance: -
v_gene: TRBV5-6
j_gene: TRBJ2-3
d_gene: -
CDR3nt: TGTGCCAGCAGCCAACAGGCAGATACGCAGTATTTT
CDR3aa: CASSQQADTQYF

abundance: -
v_gene: TRBV11-2
j_gene: TRBJ2-5
d_gene: TRBD2
CDR3nt: TGTGCCAGCAGTCCGGGACTAGGAGGGGAGACCCAGTACTTC
CDR3aa: CASSPGLGGETQYF

abundance: -
v_gene: TRBV7-9
j_gene: TRBJ1-6
d_gene: TRBD1
CDR3nt: TGTGCCAGCAAGACCAGGACAGGGGGGTTTTCACCCCTCCACTTT
CDR3aa: CASKTRTGGFSPLHF

abundance: -
v_gene: TRBV10-1
j_gene: TRBJ1-5
d_gene: TRBD1
CDR3nt: TGCGCCAGCAGTGAGGGTCAGGGGGTCGGTCAGCCCCAGCATTTT
CDR3aa: CASSEGQGVGQPQHF

abundance: -
v_gene: TRBV30
j_gene: TRBJ1-2
d_gene: -
CDR3nt: TGTGCCTGGTCACCCGGGACTGCAAACTATGGCTACACCTTC
CDR3aa: CAWSPGTANYGYTF

abundance: -
v_gene: TRBV4-1
j_gene: TRBJ1-1
d_gene: TRBD1
CDR3nt: TGCGCCAGCAGCCGAGGCAGGGGGCTCCCCTCCACTGAAGCTTTCTTT
CDR3aa: CASSRGRGLPSTEAFF

abundance: -
v_gene: TRBV3-1/TRBV3-2
j_gene: TRBJ2-5
d_gene: -
CDR3nt: TGTGCCAGCAGCCAAAAGGAGGCAGTGAGCCAGTACTTC
CDR3aa: CASSQKEAVSQYF

abundance: -
v_gene: TRBV19
j_gene: TRBJ1-2
d_gene: TRBD1
CDR3nt: TGTGCCAGTAGTATAGGGGGACAGGGTAGTTATGGCTACACCTTC
CDR3aa: CASSIGGQGSYGYTF

abundance: -
v_gene: TRBV28
j_gene: TRBJ1-5
d_gene: -
CDR3nt: TGTGCCAGCAGTTTAGGGGGGGGTCGCAATCAGCCCCAGCATTTT
CDR3aa: CASSLGGGRNQPQHF

abundance: -
v_gene: TRBV6-5
j_gene: TRBJ1-6
d_gene: -
CDR3nt: TGTGCCAGCAGTTACAGAGATAATTCACCCCTCCACTTT
CDR3aa: CASSYRDNSPLHF

abundance: -
v_gene: TRBV10-2
j_gene: TRBJ1-5
d_gene: -
CDR3nt: TGCGCCAGCAGTGAGTCTGGGGGCAACCAGCCCCAGCATTTT
CDR3aa: CASSESGGNQPQHF

abundance: -
v_gene: TRBV19
j_gene: TRBJ1-5
d_gene: TRBD1
CDR3nt: TGTGCCACCTCGACAGGGTTGAGCAATCAGCCCCAGCATTTT
CDR3aa: CATSTGLSNQPQHF

abundance: -
v_gene: TRBV7-2
j_gene: TRBJ2-5
d_gene: TRBD1
CDR3nt: TGTGCCAGCAGCCCACAAAGGACAGGGGGTGAAGAGACCCAGTACTTC
CDR3aa: CASSPQRTGGEETQYF

abundance: -
v_gene: TRBV30
j_gene: TRBJ1-2
d_gene: -
CDR3nt: TGTGCCTGGGGTTTTAGGACTGAGGATGGCTACACCTTC
CDR3aa: CAWGFRTEDGYTF

abundance: -
v_gene: TRBV7-2
j_gene: TRBJ2-5
d_gene: TRBD1
CDR3nt: TGTGCCAGCAGCTCCGGACAGGGGGTTGTGGAGACCCAGTACTTC
CDR3aa: CASSSGQGVVETQYF

abundance: -
v_gene: TRBV10-3
j_gene: TRBJ1-5
d_gene: -
CDR3nt: TGTGCCATCAGTGAACAACAGACCAATCAGCCCCAGCATTTT
CDR3aa: CAISEQQTNQPQHF

abundance: -
v_gene: TRBV6-5
j_gene: TRBJ2-1
d_gene: TRBD1
CDR3nt: TGTGCCAGCAGGGGACGGGACAGTAGGCAGTTCTTC
CDR3aa: CASRGRDSRQFF

abundance: -
v_gene: TRBV9
j_gene: TRBJ1-1
d_gene: -
CDR3nt: TGTGCCAGCAGCGTAGGTAGTGGCACTGAAGCTTTCTTT
CDR3aa: CASSVGSGTEAFF

abundance: -
v_gene: TRBV3-1/TRBV3-2
j_gene: TRBJ1-2
d_gene: -
CDR3nt: TGTGCCAGCAGCCCCGGGGGAGCGGAGGGGTATGGCTACACCTTC
CDR3aa: CASSPGGAEGYGYTF

abundance: -
v_gene: TRBV6-5
j_gene: TRBJ1-5
d_gene: -
CDR3nt: TGTGCCAGCAAGAAACAGGGAGGGAGCAATCAGCCCCAGCATTTT
CDR3aa: CASKKQGGSNQPQHF

abundance: -
v_gene: TRBV6-2/TRBV6-3
j_gene: TRBJ2-2
d_gene: -
CDR3nt: TGTGCCAGCAGTTCCGGTCGGGCAGGGGCGGACACCGGGGAGCTGTTTTTT
CDR3aa: CASSSGRAGADTGELFF

abundance: -
v_gene: TRBV6-5
j_gene: TRBJ1-2
d_gene: -
CDR3nt: TGTGCCAGCAGTTACGCGTCGACGGGGTCGGGTAGCTACACCTTC
CDR3aa: CASSYASTGSGSYTF

abundance: once
v_gene: TRBV6-5
j_gene: TRBJ1-4
d_gene: -
CDR3nt: TGTGCCAGCAGTTACTCGACTGCAACTAATGAAAAACTGTTTTTT
CDR3aa: CASSYSTATNEKLFF

abundance: -
v_gene: TRBV7-9
j_gene: TRBJ2-6
d_gene: -
CDR3nt: TGTGCCAGCAGCTTAGCGGGCAGCCCTTCAGGGGCCAACGTCCTGACTTTC
CDR3aa: CASSLAGSPSGANVLTF

abundance: -
v_gene: TRBV30
j_gene: TRBJ1-1
d_gene: -
CDR3nt: TGTGCCTGGAGTTTCGGGGGGGTAATGAAGAACACTGAAGCTTTCTTT
CDR3aa: CAWSFGGVMKNTEAFF

abundance: -
v_gene: TRBV18
j_gene: TRBJ2-5
d_gene: -
CDR3nt: TGTGCCAGCTCACCGCAAGCAGAGACCCAGTACTTC
CDR3aa: CASSPQAETQYF

abundance: -
v_gene: TRBV28
j_gene: TRBJ1-2
d_gene: -
CDR3nt: TGTGCCAGCAGTGTGGACAGACCTGGCTACACCTTC
CDR3aa: CASSVDRPGYTF

abundance: -
v_gene: TRBV28
j_gene: TRBJ2-2
d_gene: TRBD2
CDR3nt: TGTGCCAGCAGTCTCGGACTAGCGGGGGGGCATAGCGGGGAGCTGTTTTTT
CDR3aa: CASSLGLAGGHSGELFF

abundance: -
v_gene: TRBV15
j_gene: TRBJ1-2
d_gene: -
CDR3nt: TGTGCCACCAGCAGAGGGAGGGGTAACTATGGCTACACCTTC
CDR3aa: CATSRGRGNYGYTF